These 5 T cell receptor beta chains were sequenced from one sample in a study of blood T cells in healthy people across ages. The use of a sample-barcoded 5' primer and a J-beta primer mix characterized a second PCR of 7 to 11 cycles. TCRdb called the 5' RACE reads again in MiXCR, with one record for every CDR3 protein. The table shows about 570,000 distinct CDR3 sequences, with 25% to 30% occurring only once. Sample: blood. The receptors were sampled from a woman in her 70s in good health.

The gene calls are TRBV28 and TRBJ2-1, with D unresolved. CDR1 MDHEN and CDR2 SYDVKM come from the germline V gene. The CDR3 totals 14 residues. V was clipped by 8 bases and J by 0 bases, with 11 bases between them. CDR3 sequence: CASLFRSSYNEQFF. CDR3 DNA: TGTGCCAGCCTCTTTCGGAGCTCCTACAATGAGCAGTTCTTC.

This clonotype has only a few counts. The V gene is TRBV29-1, the J gene TRBJ2-3, with a weak D call TRBD1 (6 bases). V was shortened by 7 bases and J by 2 bases, with 10 bases between the two germline ends. The CDR3 sequence is 12 residues long. Germline V gives CDR1 SQVTM, CDR2 ANQGSEA. The CDR3 DNA is TGCAGCGCTGGGGGACACACAGATACGCAGTATTTT. This gives the protein CSAGGHTDTQYF.

This clonotype showed up just a few times. V is TRBV6-6 and J is TRBJ2-7, with TRBD2 matching over 8 bases. The CDR3 is 12 amino acids. Germline V CDR1 and CDR2: MNHNY, SVGAGI (reference sequence). Trimming cost V 3 bases and J 6 bases; bases outside gene matches: 1. The chain's CDR3 is CASSYSGVEQYF. The DNA of the CDR3 is TGTGCCAGCAGTTATAGCGGGGTCGAGCAGTACTTC.

This clonotype was counted a single time. This chain links TRBV11-2 with TRBJ2-1, with D possibly TRBD2 on 7 matching bases. The CDR3 extends over 16 amino acids. Trimming removed 1 base from V and 4 bases from J, with 14 bases in between. Germline assignment: CDR1 SGHAT and CDR2 FQNNGV. The CDR3: CASSLAGGSEYNEQFF. Written as DNA, the CDR3 is TGTGCCAGCAGCTTAGCGGGGGGCTCGGAATACAATGAGCAGTTCTTC.

The V call is TRBV7-9, the J call TRBJ1-1; D perhaps matches TRBD1 (5 bases). The germline V and J ends were trimmed by 2 bases and 9 bases, with 7 bases remaining between them. Looked up from germline, CDR1 is SEHNR and CDR2 is FQNEAQ (reference sequence). CDR3 length equals 11 residues. CDR3 in amino acids: CASSLQGQAFF. CDR3 DNA sequence: TGTGCCAGCAGCTTACAGGGCCAAGCTTTCTTT.